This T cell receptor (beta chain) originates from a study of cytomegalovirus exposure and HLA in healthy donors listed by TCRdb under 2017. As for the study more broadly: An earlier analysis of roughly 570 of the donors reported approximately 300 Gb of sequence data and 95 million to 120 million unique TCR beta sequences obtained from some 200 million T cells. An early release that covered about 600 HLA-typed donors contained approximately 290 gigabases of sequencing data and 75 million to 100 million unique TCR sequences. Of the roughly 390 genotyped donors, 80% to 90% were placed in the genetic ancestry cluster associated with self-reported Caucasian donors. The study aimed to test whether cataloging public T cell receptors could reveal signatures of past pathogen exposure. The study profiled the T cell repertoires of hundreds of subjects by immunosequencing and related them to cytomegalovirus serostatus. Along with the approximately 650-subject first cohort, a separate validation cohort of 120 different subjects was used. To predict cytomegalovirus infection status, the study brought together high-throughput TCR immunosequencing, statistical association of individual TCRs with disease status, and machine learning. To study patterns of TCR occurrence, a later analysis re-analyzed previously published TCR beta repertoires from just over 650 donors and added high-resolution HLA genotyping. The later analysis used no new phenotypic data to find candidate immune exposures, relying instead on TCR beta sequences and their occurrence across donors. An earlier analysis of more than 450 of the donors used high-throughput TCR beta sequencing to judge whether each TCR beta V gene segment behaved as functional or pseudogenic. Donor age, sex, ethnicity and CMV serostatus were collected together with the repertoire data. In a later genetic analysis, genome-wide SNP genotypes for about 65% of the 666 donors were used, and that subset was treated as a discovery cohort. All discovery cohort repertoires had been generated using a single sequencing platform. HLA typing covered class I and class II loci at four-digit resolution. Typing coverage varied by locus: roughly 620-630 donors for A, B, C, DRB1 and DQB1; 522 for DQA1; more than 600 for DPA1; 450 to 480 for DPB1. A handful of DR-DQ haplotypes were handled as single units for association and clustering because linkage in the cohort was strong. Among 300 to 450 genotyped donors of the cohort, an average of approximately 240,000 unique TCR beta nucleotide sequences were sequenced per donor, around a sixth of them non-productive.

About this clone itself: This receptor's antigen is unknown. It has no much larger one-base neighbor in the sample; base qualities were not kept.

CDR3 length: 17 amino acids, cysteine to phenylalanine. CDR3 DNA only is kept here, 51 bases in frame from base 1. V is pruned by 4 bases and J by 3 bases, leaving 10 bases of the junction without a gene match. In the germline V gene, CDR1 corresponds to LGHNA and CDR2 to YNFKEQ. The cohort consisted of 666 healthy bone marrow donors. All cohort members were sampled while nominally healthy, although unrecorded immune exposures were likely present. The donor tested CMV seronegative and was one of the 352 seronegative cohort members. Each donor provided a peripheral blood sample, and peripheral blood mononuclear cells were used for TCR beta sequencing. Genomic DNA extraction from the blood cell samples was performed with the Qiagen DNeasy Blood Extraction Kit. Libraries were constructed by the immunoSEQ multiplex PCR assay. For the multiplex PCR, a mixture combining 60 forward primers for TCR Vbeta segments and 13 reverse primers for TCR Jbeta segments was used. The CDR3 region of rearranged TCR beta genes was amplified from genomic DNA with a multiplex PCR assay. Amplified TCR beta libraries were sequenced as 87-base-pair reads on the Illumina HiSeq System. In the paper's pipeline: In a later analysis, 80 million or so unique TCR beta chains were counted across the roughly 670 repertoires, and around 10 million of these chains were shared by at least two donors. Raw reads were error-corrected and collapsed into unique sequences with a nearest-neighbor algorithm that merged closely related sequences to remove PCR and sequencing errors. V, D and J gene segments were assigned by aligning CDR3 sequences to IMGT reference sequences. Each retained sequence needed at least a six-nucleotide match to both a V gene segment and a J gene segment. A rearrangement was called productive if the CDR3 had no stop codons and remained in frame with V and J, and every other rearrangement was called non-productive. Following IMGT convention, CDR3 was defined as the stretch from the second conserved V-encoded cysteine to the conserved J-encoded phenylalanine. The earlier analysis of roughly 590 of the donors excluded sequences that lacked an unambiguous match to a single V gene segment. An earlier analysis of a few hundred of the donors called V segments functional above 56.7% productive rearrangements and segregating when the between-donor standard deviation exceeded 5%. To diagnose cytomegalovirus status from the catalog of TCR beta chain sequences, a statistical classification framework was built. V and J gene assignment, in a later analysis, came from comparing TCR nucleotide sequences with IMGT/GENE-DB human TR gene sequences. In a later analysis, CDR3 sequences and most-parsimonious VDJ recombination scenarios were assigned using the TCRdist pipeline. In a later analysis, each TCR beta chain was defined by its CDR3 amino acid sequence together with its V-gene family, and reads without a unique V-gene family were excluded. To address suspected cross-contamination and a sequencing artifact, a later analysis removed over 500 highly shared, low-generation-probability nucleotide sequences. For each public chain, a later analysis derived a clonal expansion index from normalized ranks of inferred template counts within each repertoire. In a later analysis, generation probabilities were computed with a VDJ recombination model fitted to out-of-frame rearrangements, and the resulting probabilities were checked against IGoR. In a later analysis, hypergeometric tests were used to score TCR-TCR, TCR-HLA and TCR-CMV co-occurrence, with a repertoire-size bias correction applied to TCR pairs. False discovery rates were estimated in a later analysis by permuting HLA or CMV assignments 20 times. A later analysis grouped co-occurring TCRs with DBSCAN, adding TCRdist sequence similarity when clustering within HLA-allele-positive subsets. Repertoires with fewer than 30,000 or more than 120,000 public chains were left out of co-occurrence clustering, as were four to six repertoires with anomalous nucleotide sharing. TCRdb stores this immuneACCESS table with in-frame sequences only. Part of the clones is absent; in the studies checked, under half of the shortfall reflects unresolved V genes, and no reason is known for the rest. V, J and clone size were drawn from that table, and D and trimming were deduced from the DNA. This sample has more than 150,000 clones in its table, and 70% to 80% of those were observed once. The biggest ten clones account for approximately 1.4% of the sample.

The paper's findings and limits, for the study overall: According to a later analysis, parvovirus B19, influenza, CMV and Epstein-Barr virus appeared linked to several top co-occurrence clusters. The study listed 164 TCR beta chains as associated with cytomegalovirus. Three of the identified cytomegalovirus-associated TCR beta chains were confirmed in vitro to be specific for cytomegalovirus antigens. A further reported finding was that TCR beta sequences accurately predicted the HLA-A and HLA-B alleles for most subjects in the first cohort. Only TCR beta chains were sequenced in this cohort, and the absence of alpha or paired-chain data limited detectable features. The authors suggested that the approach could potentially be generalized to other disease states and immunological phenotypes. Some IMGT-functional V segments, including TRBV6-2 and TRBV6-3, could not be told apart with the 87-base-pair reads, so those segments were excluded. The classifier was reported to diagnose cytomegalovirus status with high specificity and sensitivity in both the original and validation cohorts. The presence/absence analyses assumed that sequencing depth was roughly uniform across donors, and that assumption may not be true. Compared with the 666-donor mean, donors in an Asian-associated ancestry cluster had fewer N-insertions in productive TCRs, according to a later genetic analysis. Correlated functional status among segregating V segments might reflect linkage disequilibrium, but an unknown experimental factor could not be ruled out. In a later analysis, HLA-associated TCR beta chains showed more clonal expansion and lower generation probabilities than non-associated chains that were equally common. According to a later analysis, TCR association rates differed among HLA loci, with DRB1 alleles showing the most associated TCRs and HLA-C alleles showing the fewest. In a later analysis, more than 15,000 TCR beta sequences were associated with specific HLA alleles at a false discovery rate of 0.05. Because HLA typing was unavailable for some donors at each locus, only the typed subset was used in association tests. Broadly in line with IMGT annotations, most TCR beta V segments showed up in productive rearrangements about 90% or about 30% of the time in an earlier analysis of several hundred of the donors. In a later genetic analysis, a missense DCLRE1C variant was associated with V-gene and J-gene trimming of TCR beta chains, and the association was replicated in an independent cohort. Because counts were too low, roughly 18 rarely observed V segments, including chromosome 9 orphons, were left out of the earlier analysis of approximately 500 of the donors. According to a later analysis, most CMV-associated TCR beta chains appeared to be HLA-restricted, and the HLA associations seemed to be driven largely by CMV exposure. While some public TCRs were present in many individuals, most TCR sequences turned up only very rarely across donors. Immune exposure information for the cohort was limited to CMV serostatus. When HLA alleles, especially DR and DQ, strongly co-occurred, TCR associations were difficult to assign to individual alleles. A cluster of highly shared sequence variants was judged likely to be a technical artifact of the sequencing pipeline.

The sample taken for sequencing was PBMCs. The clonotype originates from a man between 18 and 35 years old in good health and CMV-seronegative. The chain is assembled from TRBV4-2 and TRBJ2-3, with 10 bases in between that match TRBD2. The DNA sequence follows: TGTGCCAGCAGCCCCTCGTCTAGCGGGAGTATGACAGATACGCAGTATTTT. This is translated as CASSPSSSGSMTDTQYF.